The sequence of this TCR beta chain was determined in a study of cytomegalovirus exposure and HLA in healthy donors. Overall study results and limits: According to a subsequent analysis, TCR clusters identified in the first cohort showed a tendency to co-occur across the roughly 130 validation repertoires. There were 160 or so TCR beta chains listed as cytomegalovirus-associated. Most TCR sequences were uncommon, yet certain public TCRs appeared in many donors. Through in vitro validation, three CMV-associated chains were shown to be specific for CMV antigens.

Remarks on this clone: Its antigen is unknown.

Sequenced by immunoSEQ multiplex PCR; TCRdb stores in-frame clones only, minus some. In the table there are 160,000 or so clones, 88% of which are singletons. Sequencing was performed on PBMCs. This clonotype was obtained from a man between 18 and 35 years old in good health and CMV-seronegative.

CDR3 region: CASRLLDPRGNEQFF. DNA for the CDR3: TGTGCCAGCAGGCTATTGGACCCCCGGGGGAATGAGCAGTTCTTC. The genes are TRBV6-5 and TRBJ2-1; TRBD2 might be the D (6 bases). This CDR3 is built from 15 residues. Germline-derived CDR1 and CDR2 are MNHEY and SVGAGI. Trimming shortened V by 6 bases and J by 7 bases, and 19 bases separated the two germline ends.